The 5 T cell receptor beta chains in this list originate from one sample, sequenced in a study of cytomegalovirus exposure and HLA in healthy donors. This table comes from immunoSEQ multiplex PCR, and its TCRdb copy is limited to in-frame clones, with some not included. The sample contains fewer than 150,000 clones, around 84% of which appear only once. Sequencing was performed on PBMCs. The source is a man younger than 30 in good health and CMV-seropositive.

The chain couples TRBV9 to TRBJ2-1, with TRBD2 as a possible D gene (5 bases). Germline values: CDR1 SGDLS, CDR2 YYNGEE. The CDR3 is 14 amino acids. Trimming shortened V by 0 bases and J by 4 bases, and 8 bases separated the two germline ends. CDR3 region: CASSVDSGYNEQFF. As DNA, the CDR3 is TGTGCCAGCAGCGTAGATTCGGGATACAATGAGCAGTTCTTC.

This clone was found once. J is TRBJ2-1 and V is TRBV29-1, with 7 bases aligning to TRBD1. The CDR3 runs 13 residues. Germline loops: CDR1 SQVTM, CDR2 ANQGSEA. V trimming: 5 bases; J trimming: 7 bases; junction bases outside the gene matches: 8. The CDR3 region is CSVQKDRWNEQFF. CDR3 DNA sequence: TGCAGCGTTCAAAAGGACAGGTGGAATGAGCAGTTCTTC.

The CDR3 loop is CASSLGEGGGYTF. CDR3 DNA: TGTGCCAGCAGTCTGGGGGAGGGAGGAGGCTACACCTTC. The rearrangement uses TRBV9 and TRBJ1-2, with D possibly TRBD1 on 5 matching bases. This CDR3 contains 13 residues. In germline, CDR1 is SGDLS, CDR2 YYNGEE. Trimming took off 5 bases at V and 8 bases at J, with 16 bases between the two ends.

V and J are TRBV5-8 and TRBJ2-1, with 10 nucleotides matching TRBD2. V gave up 4 bases and J gave up 10 bases; unmatched junction bases: 14. The CDR3 length is 16 residues. In germline, CDR1 is SGHTS, CDR2 YDEGEE. CDR3 sequence reads: CASSVTSGESQWEQFF. As DNA, the CDR3 is TGTGCCAGCAGCGTAACTAGCGGGGAATCACAATGGGAGCAGTTCTTC. Together with reference TRBV5-8 and TRBJ2-1, the CDR3 gives the full variable domain: EAGVTQSPTHLIKTRGQQATLRCSPISGHTSVYWYQQALGLGLQFLLWYDEGEERNRGNFPPRFSGRQFPNYSSELNVNALELEDSALYLCASSVTSGESQWEQFFGPGTRLTVL.

This sequence joins TRBV11-2 and TRBJ2-1; D is undetermined. This CDR3 is built from 13 residues. The germline V gene has CDR1 SGHAT and CDR2 FQNNGV. V shed 5 bases and J shed 9 bases, with 14 bases lying between them. The CDR3 sequence is CASSPGVSSEQFF. The CDR3 region has the DNA TGTGCCAGCAGCCCCGGAGTAAGCAGTGAGCAGTTCTTC.